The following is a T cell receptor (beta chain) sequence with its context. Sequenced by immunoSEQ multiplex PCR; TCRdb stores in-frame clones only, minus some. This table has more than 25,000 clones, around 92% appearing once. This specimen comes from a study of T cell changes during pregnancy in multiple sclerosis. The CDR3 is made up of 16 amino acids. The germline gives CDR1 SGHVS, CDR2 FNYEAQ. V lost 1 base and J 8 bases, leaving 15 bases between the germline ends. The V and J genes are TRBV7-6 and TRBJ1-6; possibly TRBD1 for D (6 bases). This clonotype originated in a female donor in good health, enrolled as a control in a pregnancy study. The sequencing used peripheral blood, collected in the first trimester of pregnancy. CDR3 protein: CASSLGTAPIYSPLHF. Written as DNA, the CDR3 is TGTGCCAGCAGCTTAGGGACAGCTCCAATTTATTCACCCCTCCACTTT.